Described below is a single T cell receptor (beta chain) sequence and its context. Antigen specificity is unknown. There are 15 residues in the CDR3. Trimming took off 1 base at V and 4 bases at J, with 10 bases between the two ends. Per the germline V gene, CDR1 is SGHAT and CDR2 is FQNNGV. This entry is derived from a study of cytomegalovirus exposure and HLA in healthy donors. Whole-study context: Researchers previously reported finding 90 million to 130 million unique TCR beta sequences from about 179 million T cells.

A multiplex PCR was run with 60 Vbeta primers and 13 Jbeta primers. Profiling relied on immunoSEQ multiplex PCR, and the TCRdb table lists in-frame clones only, not all of them. The repertoire includes roughly 120,000 clones, 75% to 85% of them detected once, and approximately 3.9% sits in the top ten. Study-wide results and caveats: A missense variant in DCLRE1C was later tied to TCR beta V- and J-gene trimming. A few V segments could not be told apart, such as TRBV6-2 and TRBV6-3, and were left out.

What was sequenced was PBMCs. The receptor was derived from a man aged 35 to 55 in good health and CMV-seronegative. The chain has TRBV11-2 and TRBJ2-2; D is ambiguous. In DNA form, the CDR3 reads TGTGCCAGCAGCTTAGTCAGGTCGTCCACCGGGGAGCTGTTTTTT. Amino acid sequence: CASSLVRSSTGELFF. Together with reference TRBV11-2 and TRBJ2-2, the CDR3 gives the full variable domain: EAGVAQSPRYKIIEKRQSVAFWCNPISGHATLYWYQQILGQGPKLLIQFQNNGVVDDSQLPKDRFSAERLKGVDSTLKIQPAKLEDSAVYLCASSLVRSSTGELFFGEGSRLTVL.